These T cell receptor beta chains were read from a single sample in a study of T cells in Graves' hyperthyroidism and ophthalmopathy. TCRdb fed the multiplex PCR reads into MiXCR, producing one record per CDR3 protein. The table has hundreds of thousands of distinct CDR3 sequences, about 12% seen once. Specimen: blood. All receptors derive from a woman aged 18 to 35 with Graves' hyperthyroidism. Both conserved end residues are part of each CDR3. D genes are given only for firm matches. Expanded clones are given a class, and other clones once, few, many or no size at all.

D	V	length	size	J	DNA	CDR3
-	TRBV19	13	-	TRBJ1-5	TGTGCCAGCGAAGGGCGGGGCAATCAGCCCCAGCATTTT	CASEGRGNQPQHF
-	TRBV2	16	few	TRBJ2-1	TGTGCCAGCAGTGATGACGTCCACGCCACCTACAATGAGCAGTTCTTC	CASSDDVHATYNEQFF
-	TRBV20-1	14	-	TRBJ2-7	TGCAGTGCTCGCCCAGGGGGGGGCTCCTACGAGCAGTACTTC	CSARPGGGSYEQYF
-	TRBV20-1	13	many	TRBJ2-5	TGCAGTGCTAGTACTAGCCCGGGAGAGACCCAGTACTTC	CSASTSPGETQYF
-	TRBV19	15	-	TRBJ1-1	TGTGCCAGTAGTGGCACCGGGACACTGAACACTGAAGCTTTCTTT	CASSGTGTLNTEAFF
-	TRBV15	17	many	TRBJ1-5	TGTGCCACCAGCAGAGAGGGGGGATTTAATAGCAATCAGCCCCAGCATTTT	CATSREGGFNSNQPQHF
-	TRBV28	15	many	TRBJ2-1	TGTGCCATCACCCACGCCCAGCGCACCTACAATGAGCAGTTCTTC	CAITHAQRTYNEQFF
TRBD1	TRBV5-1	16	few	TRBJ2-1	TGCGCCAGCAGCTTCTTTCGACAGGGGTCCTACAATGAGCAGTTCTTC	CASSFFRQGSYNEQFF
-	TRBV7-2	12	many	TRBJ1-1	TGTGCCAGCAGCCTCGATATCGGGGGAGCTTTCTTT	CASSLDIGGAFF
TRBD1	TRBV7-9	16	many	TRBJ2-2	TGTGCCAGCAGCTCGTTGGACAGGGTGTACACCGGGGAGCTGTTTTTT	CASSSLDRVYTGELFF
TRBD1	TRBV19	17	-	TRBJ2-6	TGTGCCAGTAGTAAGGGACAGGGGGACTCTGGGGCCAACGTCCTGACTTTC	CASSKGQGDSGANVLTF
TRBD1	TRBV5-1	14	-	TRBJ1-5	TGCGCCAGCAGCCAAGGGACAGCCAATCAGCCCCAGCATTTT	CASSQGTANQPQHF
-	TRBV12-3/TRBV12-4	14	many	TRBJ1-5	TGTGCCAGCAGTCTTAGACAAAGGAATCAGCCCCAGCATTTT	CASSLRQRNQPQHF
-	TRBV7-9	17	many	TRBJ2-1	TGTGCCAGCAGCTTATGGGGGCGGGACGCCACCTACAATGAGCAGTTCTTC	CASSLWGRDATYNEQFF
-	TRBV5-1	16	few	TRBJ1-5	TGCGCCAGCAGCTCGGGGGAGGGGGTTGGCAATCAGCCCCAGCATTTT	CASSSGEGVGNQPQHF
-	TRBV7-9	14	few	TRBJ2-3	TGTGCCAGCAGCCACGTTCCGAATACAGATACGCAGTATTTT	CASSHVPNTDTQYF
-	TRBV20-1	13	-	TRBJ2-3	TGCAGACCACCGGCTCTGTACACAGATACGCAGTATTTT	CRPPALYTDTQYF
-	TRBV27	14	many	TRBJ2-7	TGTGCCAGCAGTTTACGGGGGACCCTTTACGAGCAGTACTTC	CASSLRGTLYEQYF
TRBD1	TRBV10-2	15	-	TRBJ1-5	TGCGCCAGCAGGCCCGACAGGGTCAGCAATCAGCCCCAGCATTTT	CASRPDRVSNQPQHF
TRBD1	TRBV12-3/TRBV12-4	12	many	TRBJ2-7	TGTGCCAGCAGTACCACAGGGGAAGAGCAGTACTTC	CASSTTGEEQYF
-	TRBV14	13	many	TRBJ2-7	TGTGCCAGCAGCCCTGACAGGCTCTACGAGCAGTACTTC	CASSPDRLYEQYF
-	TRBV6-1	13	few	TRBJ1-5	TGTGCCAGCAAAATCCTCGGGGGACAGCCCCAGCATTTT	CASKILGGQPQHF
TRBD1	TRBV6-1	15	many	TRBJ1-2	TGTGCCAGCAGTGAAGCGGTGGGACAGGGGAAAGGCTACACCTTC	CASSEAVGQGKGYTF
-	TRBV27	14	-	TRBJ1-1	TGTGCCAGCAGTTTAAGGGGAGTGCGGACTGAAGCTTTCTTT	CASSLRGVRTEAFF
TRBD2	TRBV20-1	13	many	TRBJ2-7	TGCAGTGCGGGACTAGCGGGGATCTACGAGCAGTACTTC	CSAGLAGIYEQYF
-	TRBV4-1	12	few	TRBJ1-5	TGCGCCAGCAGCCCCATCATACCGCCCCAGCATTTT	CASSPIIPPQHF
-	TRBV7-9	15	-	TRBJ1-2	TGTGCCAGCAGCTTAGTGGATGAGGGCGGCCATGGCTACACCTTC	CASSLVDEGGHGYTF
-	TRBV12-3/TRBV12-4	16	many	TRBJ2-3	TGTGCCAGCAGTACCCCCGGTAGGCCCCGCACAGATACGCAGTATTTT	CASSTPGRPRTDTQYF
TRBD2	TRBV7-9	18	many	TRBJ2-2	TGTGCCAGCAGCCCCAACATCTACGGGACTAGCGGGCGGGCGGAGCTGTTTTTT	CASSPNIYGTSGRAELFF
-	TRBV10-2	14	many	TRBJ2-1	TGCGCCAGCAGTGACGGGGACTCCTACAATGAGCAGTTCTTC	CASSDGDSYNEQFF
TRBD2	TRBV10-3	15	many	TRBJ2-4	TGTGCCATCAGTGGGGGGTCTAGCGGGGAAAACATTCAGTACTTC	CAISGGSSGENIQYF
TRBD1	TRBV15	14	many	TRBJ1-5	TGTGCCACCAGCATCGACAGGGGCAATCAGCCCCAGCATTTT	CATSIDRGNQPQHF
TRBD2	TRBV4-1	16	-	TRBJ2-1	TGCGCCAGCATACCGACGGCGGGGGGAGCCTTCAATGAGCAGTTCTTC	CASIPTAGGAFNEQFF
-	TRBV15	14	many	TRBJ1-1	TGTGCCACCAGCAGAGATAGGGACGGATTAGAAGCTTTCTTT	CATSRDRDGLEAFF
TRBD2	TRBV4-3	18	-	TRBJ2-6	TGCGCCAGCAGCCCCGGGAGGGTAAGAGGATCTGGGGCCAACGTCCTGACTTTC	CASSPGRVRGSGANVLTF
-	TRBV20-1	13	many	TRBJ1-5	TGCAGTGCTAGAAAGACTAGCAATCAGCCCCAGCATTTT	CSARKTSNQPQHF
TRBD2	TRBV5-1	15	many	TRBJ2-7	TGCGCCAGCAGCCGTGGGGACTACTCAACATACGAGCAGTACTTC	CASSRGDYSTYEQYF
-	TRBV28	14	many	TRBJ2-5	TGTGCCAGCAGTTTATTGGATATCCAAGAGACCCAGTACTTC	CASSLLDIQETQYF
-	TRBV28	11	many	TRBJ2-1	TGTGCCACTTCGACTCTTGCCGCCCCGTTCTTC	CATSTLAAPFF
-	TRBV9	16	many	TRBJ2-1	TGTGCCAGCAGCCCTTCGGGACGGGCCTCCTACAATGAGCAGTTCTTC	CASSPSGRASYNEQFF
TRBD2	TRBV20-1	15	many	TRBJ2-3	TGCAGTGCTAGAGATCTGGGACTAGCCCCAGATACGCAGTATTTT	CSARDLGLAPDTQYF
-	TRBV7-2	14	many	TRBJ1-1	TGTGCCAGCAGCTTAGGGGGGGAATACACTGAAGCTTTCTTT	CASSLGGEYTEAFF
TRBD1	TRBV6-1	16	-	TRBJ2-1	TGTGCCAGCAGTAGGGACAGGTTGAGCTCCTACAATGAGCAGTTCTTC	CASSRDRLSSYNEQFF